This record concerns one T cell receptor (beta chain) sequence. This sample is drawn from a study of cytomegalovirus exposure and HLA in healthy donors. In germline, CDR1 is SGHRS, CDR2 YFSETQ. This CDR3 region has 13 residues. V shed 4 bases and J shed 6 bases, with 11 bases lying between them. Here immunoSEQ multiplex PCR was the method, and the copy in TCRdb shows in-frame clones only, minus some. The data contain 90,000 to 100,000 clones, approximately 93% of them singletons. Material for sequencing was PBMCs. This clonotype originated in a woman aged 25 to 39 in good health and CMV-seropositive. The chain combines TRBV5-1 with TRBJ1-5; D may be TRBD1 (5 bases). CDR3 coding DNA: TGCGCCAGCAGCGTCCTCGGGGGTCAGCCCCAGCATTTT. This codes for CASSVLGGQPQHF.